Shown below are 20 T cell receptor beta chains from a single sample sequenced in a study of CD8 T cells in Susac syndrome. RNA totalling roughly 0.5 to 1 ug underwent reverse transcription with random hexamers. A single record per CDR3 protein comes from TCRdb applying MiXCR to the immunoSEQ multiplex PCR reads. This table holds around 150,000 distinct CDR3 sequences, around 95% found once. The sample was CD4+ T cells from PBMCs. The receptors stem from a human donor with multiple sclerosis.

The CDR3 is CASSPNRQGNTGELFF. The DNA for the CDR3 is TGCGCCAGCAGTCCAAACCGACAGGGGAACACCGGGGAGCTGTTTTTT. This chain joins TRBV23-1 and TRBJ2-2, with 7 bases aligning to TRBD1. TRBV23-1 is assigned to the ORF class and has an uncertain function. V was clipped by 4 bases and J by 1 base; unmatched bases: 6. CDR3 size: 16 residues.

V usage is TRBV3-1 and J usage is TRBJ2-2; no firm D call. The CDR3 loop spans 14 amino acids. The germline V gene has CDR1 LGHDT and CDR2 YNNKEL (reference sequence). The germline V and J ends were trimmed by 4 bases and 4 bases, with 10 bases remaining between them. The CDR3 nucleotides are TGTGCCAGCAGCCCCAGATCCCGCACCGGGGAGCTGTTTTTT. Amino acids: CASSPRSRTGELFF.

The genes are TRBV3-1 and TRBJ2-5; D is unclear. The V end lost 0 bases, the J end lost 4 bases, and 9 bases lay between the germline ends. Germline CDR1 reads LGHDT; CDR2 reads YNNKEL (reference sequence). The CDR3 is made up of 14 amino acids. CDR3 coding DNA: TGTGCCAGCAGCCAAGATAGGTGGGGAGAGACCCAGTACTTC. This sequence encodes CASSQDRWGETQYF.

This chain uses TRBV12-3 or TRBV12-4 with TRBJ1-1, with a weak D call TRBD1 (6 bases). The V gene lost 6 bases and the J gene lost 6 bases, with 11 bases spanning the gap. The CDR3 is 12 amino acids. CDR3: CASRQSGAEAFF. The DNA for the CDR3 is TGTGCCAGCAGACAATCAGGGGCTGAAGCTTTCTTT.

V usage is TRBV29-1 and J usage is TRBJ1-2; no reliable D call. V lost 3 bases and J 6 bases, leaving 11 bases between the germline ends. The CDR3 has 12 residues. From germline, CDR1 is SQVTM and CDR2 ANQGSEA. CDR3 DNA: TGCAGCGTTGAGGGGTGGGAGAATGGCTACACCTTC. It codes for CSVEGWENGYTF.

The chain has TRBV7-9 and TRBJ2-5; 10 nucleotides line up with TRBD1. This CDR3 comprises 14 residues. Trimming removed 5 bases from V and 4 bases from J; junction bases left unmatched: 4. The germline V gene encodes CDR1 SEHNR and CDR2 FQNEAQ (reference sequence). This CDR3 is CASSRTGGTETQYF. The CDR3 coding sequence is TGTGCCAGCAGCCGGACAGGGGGAACAGAGACCCAGTACTTC.

The chain has TRBV20-1 and TRBJ2-7; no firm D call. The CDR3 has 12 residues. The V gene's germline CDR1 is DFQATT and CDR2 SNEGSKA (reference sequence). The V end was cut by 5 bases, the J end by 1 base, with 9 bases between. DNA for the CDR3: TGCAGTGCTGGTTCACCTTCCTACGAGCAGTACTTC. Amino acids: CSAGSPSYEQYF.

The chain uses TRBV4-2 and TRBJ2-1, with 7 nucleotides matching TRBD1. This CDR3 comprises 17 residues. Germline V CDR1 and CDR2: LGHNA, YNFKEQ. V gave up 0 bases and J gave up 0 bases; unmatched junction bases: 5. DNA of the CDR3: TGTGCCAGCAGCCAAGATTCAGGGGGATCCTCCTACAATGAGCAGTTCTTC. Translation: CASSQDSGGSSYNEQFF.

V usage is TRBV30 and J usage is TRBJ1-5; D remains unclear. Per germline, CDR1 GTSNPN and CDR2 SVGIG (reference sequence). The CDR3 spans 14 residues. V lost 0 bases, J lost 2 bases, and 8 bases lay in between. The CDR3 DNA sequence: TGTGCCTGGAGTGTTGGCCAGGGCAATCAGCCCCAGCATTTT. Translated, it gives CAWSVGQGNQPQHF.

The chain employs TRBV25-1 and TRBJ1-4; 9 bases agree with TRBD1. The V gene end was trimmed by 7 bases and the J gene end by 7 bases; junction bases not matched to a gene: 10. The CDR3 is made up of 15 amino acids. Per the germline V gene, CDR1 is MGHDK and CDR2 is SYGVNS. The CDR3 DNA is TGTGCCAGCACCCAAACCGGGACAGGGACTGAAAAACTGTTTTTT. Amino acid sequence: CASTQTGTGTEKLFF.

The chain has TRBV29-1 and TRBJ2-5, with D unclear. The CDR3 covers 11 residues. With 7 bases removed from V and 9 bases from J, the gap between germline ends came to 15 bases. CDR1 and CDR2 (germline): SQVTM, ANQGSEA. The CDR3 DNA reads TGCAGCGCCCTCCAGGCGAAGGCCCAGTACTTC. Translation gives CSALQAKAQYF.

The sample holds one count of this clonotype. The rearrangement joins TRBV29-1 to TRBJ2-7; D unclear. V was cut by 7 bases and J by 2 bases, with 15 bases left in between. The CDR3 is made up of 13 amino acids. Germline-derived CDR1 and CDR2 are SQVTM and ANQGSEA. The CDR3 DNA is TGCAGCGCCCGATCTGGCCTCACCTACGAGCAGTACTTC. This codes for CSARSGLTYEQYF.

The genes are TRBV7-9 and TRBJ2-3; 8 bases are shared with TRBD2. The trim removed 3 bases at V and 4 bases at J, leaving 6 bases unmatched. The CDR3 has 15 amino acids. Germline CDR1 is SEHNR and CDR2 is FQNEAQ (reference sequence). CDR3 sequence: CASSFSGGRSDTQYF. The CDR3 DNA is TGTGCCAGCAGCTTCTCGGGCGGGAGGTCAGATACGCAGTATTTT.

V usage is TRBV20-1 and J usage is TRBJ2-7; 8 nucleotides align to TRBD2. The CDR3 consists of 14 residues. Germline CDR1 DFQATT, CDR2 SNEGSKA (reference sequence). V lost 3 bases and J lost 2; bases outside the gene matches: 6. CDR3 coding DNA: TGCAGTGCTAGGGTAGCGGGGCTCACCTACGAGCAGTACTTC. It yields the protein CSARVAGLTYEQYF.

The chain carries TRBV2 and TRBJ2-3; the match to TRBD2 covers 8 bases. The V gene's germline CDR1 is SNHLY and CDR2 FYNNEI. This CDR3 spans 16 amino acids. V lost 6 bases to trimming and J lost 0 bases; unmatched junction nucleotides: 8. The CDR3 DNA follows: TGTGCCAGCAGAAGATCAGCGGGGGTTAGCACAGATACGCAGTATTTT. Its protein product is CASRRSAGVSTDTQYF.

The rearrangement joins TRBV5-1 to TRBJ2-5, with 8 bases matching TRBD1. The junction had 2 bases not matched to a gene; V was cut back by 0 bases and J by 1 base. Per germline, CDR1 SGHRS and CDR2 YFSETQ. CDR3 length equals 15 residues. The chain's CDR3 is CASSLVRGPQETQYF. The DNA for the CDR3 is TGCGCCAGCAGCTTGGTCAGGGGGCCCCAAGAGACCCAGTACTTC.

This chain joins TRBV29-1 and TRBJ2-3; 11 bases line up with TRBD2. V was pared by 3 bases and J by 1 base, with 9 bases of the junction left unmatched. CDR1 SQVTM and CDR2 ANQGSEA come from the germline V gene. The CDR3 sequence is 17 residues long. This CDR3 reads CSVDSSGGATGTDTQYF. The CDR3 region has the DNA TGCAGCGTTGACAGTAGCGGGGGGGCGACCGGCACAGATACGCAGTATTTT.

This sequence joins TRBV27 and TRBJ2-4, with D perhaps matching TRBD1 (6 bases). The CDR3 sequence is 14 residues long. V dropped 4 bases and J dropped 2 bases, with 9 bases sitting between them. Germline V CDR1 and CDR2: MNHEY, SMNVEV (reference sequence). CDR3 sequence: CASSSTGTKNIQYF. The CDR3 bases are TGTGCCAGCAGTTCGACAGGTACCAAAAACATTCAGTACTTC.

The V call is TRBV20-1, the J call TRBJ2-7; 10 positions match TRBD2. Trimming removed 6 bases from V and 9 bases from J; junction bases left unmatched: 11. This CDR3 comprises 13 residues. Germline CDR1 and CDR2: DFQATT and SNEGSKA (reference sequence). CDR3 sequence reads: CSAPLAGSPPQYF. DNA for the CDR3: TGCAGTGCCCCACTAGCGGGGAGCCCCCCGCAGTACTTC.

A single count supports this clonotype. The V call is TRBV24-1, the J call TRBJ2-1; 13 bases align to TRBD2. With 2 bases clipped from V and 7 bases from J, the junction kept 1 base outside the gene matches. The germline V gene encodes CDR1 KGHDR and CDR2 SFDVKD. CDR3 length: 15 residues. CDR3 coding DNA: TGTGCCACCAGTGATTCGGGACTAGCGGGGAATGAGCAGTTCTTC. Its translation is CATSDSGLAGNEQFF.